Following are 13 T cell receptor beta chains from one sample sequenced in a study of CD8 T cells in ankylosing spondylitis. General study results and limits: What appeared characteristic of ankylosing spondylitis blood was a TCR beta motif of fewer than ten highly homologous variants.

The antigens for these receptors are not known. TCRdb re-called the 5' RACE reads with MiXCR, one entry per CDR3 protein. The sample carries a few hundred thousand distinct CDR3 sequences, more than 20% recorded once. Sequencing input: blood, either unsorted or a sorted T cell fraction (not recorded which). Receptors were obtained from a male donor with ankylosing spondylitis.

In this sample, this clonotype turned up a few times. This CDR3 reads CATSDGGTQPQHF. The CDR3 DNA reads TGTGCCACCAGTGACGGGGGCACTCAGCCCCAGCATTTT. The chain is built from TRBV24-1 and TRBJ1-5; TRBD1 is a possible D gene (6 bases). CDR3 size: 13 residues. Between the trimmed V and J ends, which lost 4 bases and 6 bases, there was a span of 9 bases. Germline values: CDR1 KGHDR, CDR2 SFDVKD.

The rearrangement links TRBV15 to TRBJ2-3; the D gene is possibly TRBD2 (5 bases). CDR1 and CDR2 (germline): LNHNV, YYDKDF (reference sequence). V was trimmed by 0 bases and J by 3 bases, leaving 10 bases between them. The CDR3 spans 15 residues. The CDR3 DNA is TGTGCCACCAGCAGAGATCCGCTAGCAACAGATACGCAGTATTTT. Translating gives CATSRDPLATDTQYF.

This clonotype appeared a few times. The chain combines TRBV10-3 with TRBJ2-5; 9 nucleotides agree with TRBD1. CDR1 is ENHRY and CDR2 is SYGVKD in the germline V gene. The CDR3 has 16 amino acids. With V trimmed by 2 bases and J by 5 bases, 9 bases remained unmatched. The CDR3 DNA reads as TGTGCCATCAGTGAGCCGACCCGGACAGGGGAGGAGACCCAGTACTTC. Translating it yields CAISEPTRTGEETQYF.

The chain is built from TRBV28 and TRBJ1-2; 7 positions match TRBD1. The J segment lost 4 bases and the V segment lost 2 bases, leaving 7 bases of the junction unmatched. The germline V gene has CDR1 MDHEN and CDR2 SYDVKM. This CDR3 contains 15 residues. The CDR3 protein is CASSLTGVWSYGYTF. The CDR3 DNA reads as TGTGCCAGCAGTTTAACAGGGGTTTGGTCCTATGGCTACACCTTC.

The chain has TRBV29-1 and TRBJ2-5; 10 nucleotides align to TRBD1. This CDR3 has 13 amino acids. V lost 7 bases to trimming and J lost 5 bases; unmatched junction nucleotides: 7. Germline V CDR1 and CDR2: SQVTM, ANQGSEA. CDR3 nucleotides: TGCAGCGGATGGGACAGGGGCAGGGAGACCCAGTACTTC. Its translation is CSGWDRGRETQYF.

V and J are TRBV12-3 or TRBV12-4 and TRBJ2-3; D not certain. This CDR3 comprises 13 residues. V was shortened by 7 bases and J by 1 base, with 9 bases between the two germline ends. CDR3 amino acids: CASKGAGTDTQYF. DNA for the CDR3: TGTGCCAGCAAAGGAGCCGGCACAGATACGCAGTATTTT.

This clonotype was detected ten times or more. The chain recombines TRBV10-3 with TRBJ2-3, with D unclear. Germline-derived CDR1 and CDR2 are ENHRY and SYGVKD. V lost 6 bases to trimming and J lost 6 bases, with 7 bases between them. The length of the CDR3 is 11 residues. The CDR3 bases are TGTGCCATCAGGAAGGACGATACGCAGTATTTT. It codes for CAIRKDDTQYF.

This chain links TRBV9 with TRBJ2-3, with 10 positions matching TRBD2. This CDR3 region has 16 residues. Trimming took 3 bases from V and 1 from J; bases not matched to a gene: 5. The germline CDR1 and CDR2 sequences are SGDLS and YYNGEE. The CDR3 nucleotides read TGTGCCAGCAGCGGTCGACTAGCGGGCGGCACAGATACGCAGTATTTT. Translation: CASSGRLAGGTDTQYF.

The chain is built from TRBV3-1 and TRBJ1-4; D is ambiguous. Germline V lookup: CDR1 LGHDT, CDR2 YNNKEL (reference sequence). The CDR3 covers 16 residues. The V end lost 3 bases, the J end lost 3 bases, and 14 bases lay between the germline ends. CDR3: CASSQFTGVSNEKLFF. In DNA, the CDR3 is TGTGCCAGCAGCCAGTTCACGGGCGTGTCTAATGAAAAACTGTTTTTT.

This sequence joins TRBV6-5 and TRBJ1-5; the D is unclear. The CDR3 has 14 residues. In germline, CDR1 is MNHEY, CDR2 SVGAGI. Trimming took off 5 bases at V and 4 bases at J, with 12 bases between the two ends. CDR3 protein: CASSNREQNQPQHF. DNA for the CDR3: TGTGCCAGCAGTAACCGGGAACAAAATCAGCCCCAGCATTTT.

The chain is built from TRBV20-1 and TRBJ2-7; TRBD2 matches 9 bases. V was clipped by 3 bases and J by 0 bases; unmatched bases: 3. The CDR3 sequence is 14 residues long. CDR1 is DFQATT and CDR2 is SNEGSKA in the germline V gene (reference sequence). CDR3 amino acids: CSASTSGRSYEQYF. The CDR3 DNA reads as TGCAGTGCTAGTACTAGCGGGCGCTCCTACGAGCAGTACTTC.

This clonotype was counted ten times or more. The J gene is TRBJ2-7, the V gene TRBV5-1; TRBD2 is a possible D gene (5 bases). CDR3 length: 14 amino acids. Trimming cost V 0 bases and J 3 bases, with 10 bases left between them. CDR1 SGHRS and CDR2 YFSETQ come from the germline V gene. The CDR3 is CASSLGAEDYEQYF. CDR3 nucleotide sequence: TGCGCCAGCAGCTTGGGTGCGGAGGACTACGAGCAGTACTTC.

In its sample, this clonotype was seen a few times. The chain carries TRBV20-1 and TRBJ2-5; D uncertain. The V end lost 0 bases, the J end lost 3 bases, and 11 bases lay between the germline ends. The CDR3 runs to 14 residues. CDR1 and CDR2 (germline): DFQATT, SNEGSKA (reference sequence). CDR3: CSARDFSREETQYF. The CDR3 coding sequence is TGCAGTGCTAGAGACTTTAGCCGCGAAGAGACCCAGTACTTC.